What follows is one TCR beta chain and its context. This sample was taken from a study of blood T cell repertoires in COVID-19. Overall study context: Acute and convalescent COVID-19 samples came from the United States, Italy and Spain.

There are 20 residues in the CDR3. CDR1 and CDR2 from the germline V gene are MNHNS and SASEGT. Unmatched junction bases numbered 15, after V lost 2 bases and J lost 0 bases. Original processing methods: Researchers report that nucleated cell counts were estimated from reference gene primer amplification. Sequencing was performed with immunoSEQ multiplex PCR; in TCRdb, only in-frame clones are kept and a portion is missing. The DNA was the basis for D and trimming; V, J and clone size are from that table. The table includes around 300,000 clones, 75% to 90% detected once. Participant-reported clinical history was the basis for cohort assignment.

The chain recombines TRBV6-1 with TRBJ2-2; 7 bases agree with TRBD1. Sequencing was performed on PBMCs or T cells enriched from blood (not recorded which). The sequence was obtained from a woman between 40 and 55 years old who had recovered from COVID-19. The CDR3 is CASSETFGGQATSNTGELFF. CDR3 in DNA: TGTGCCAGCAGTGAAACTTTTGGAGGACAGGCGACCTCGAACACCGGGGAGCTGTTTTTT.